Each of the 20 T cell receptor beta chains below was sequenced from the same sample in a study of blood T cells in healthy people across ages. Through a sample-barcoded 5' primer and a J-beta primer mix, a second PCR was run for roughly 7 to 12 cycles. TCRdb ran MiXCR on the 5' RACE reads and lists one entry per CDR3 protein. Of 1.2 million to 1.5 million distinct CDR3 sequences listed, around 42% are singletons. The sequenced sample was blood. Source of these receptors: a woman under 30 in good health.

Here the CDR3 reads CAWSYGGEQFF. The CDR3, as DNA: TGTGCCTGGAGTTACGGGGGCGAGCAGTTCTTC. The chain combines TRBV30 with TRBJ2-1; possibly TRBD1 or TRBD2 for D (6 bases each). Trimming cost V 2 bases and J 10 bases, with 9 bases left between them. The germline CDR1 and CDR2 sequences are GTSNPN and SVGIG (reference sequence). The CDR3 is 11 amino acids.

This clonotype has a handful of counts. The chain recombines TRBV20-1 with TRBJ2-5, with D possibly TRBD2 on 6 matching bases. The length of the CDR3 is 14 residues. Germline V lookup: CDR1 DFQATT, CDR2 SNEGSKA (reference sequence). Trimming shortened V by 5 bases and J by 2 bases, and 15 bases separated the two germline ends. The CDR3 spells CSAPWASAQETQYF. The CDR3 DNA sequence: TGCAGTGCTCCTTGGGCTAGCGCACAAGAGACCCAGTACTTC.

This chain uses TRBV5-5 with TRBJ2-7; TRBD2 is a possible D gene (6 bases). CDR1 and CDR2 from the germline V gene are SGHKS and YYEKEE (reference sequence). V was shortened by 5 bases and J by 9 bases, with 21 bases between the two germline ends. The CDR3 consists of 14 residues. The chain's CDR3 is CASRPSRRADAQYF. The CDR3 nucleotides are TGTGCCAGCAGACCCTCGCGGAGGGCCGACGCGCAGTACTTC.

This clonotype was counted only a few times. CDR3 nucleotides: TGTGCCAGCTCGGGGGACAGGAATCAGCCCCAGCATTTT. Its translation is CASSGDRNQPQHF. The chain combines TRBV18 with TRBJ1-5; 8 bases match TRBD1. Per the germline V gene, CDR1 is KGHSH and CDR2 is LQKENI. J gave up 4 bases and V 6 bases, and 2 bases lay outside the gene matches. The CDR3 sequence is 13 residues long.

V usage is TRBV12-3 or TRBV12-4 and J usage is TRBJ1-6, with 7 bases identical to TRBD1. The CDR3 consists of 15 residues. Trimming took 7 bases from V and 4 from J; bases not matched to a gene: 7. The CDR3 bases are TGTGCCAGCACCTGGCGGGGACAGTATAATTCACCCCTCCACTTT. It yields the protein CASTWRGQYNSPLHF.

This clonotype was observed at least ten times. A read error may produce the germline difference seen at one junction end. V and J are TRBV3-1 and TRBJ2-1; the D gene is possibly TRBD2 (7 bases). The CDR3 totals 14 residues. Germline V gives CDR1 LGHDT, CDR2 YNNKEL (reference sequence). CDR3 nucleotide sequence: TGCGCCAGCAGCCAAGGGGGGGGGTACAATGAGCAGTTCTTC. Translated, it gives CASSQGGGYNEQFF.

This clonotype showed up just a few times. This chain connects TRBV20-1 to TRBJ1-1, with D maybe TRBD1 (6 bases). The CDR3 has 12 amino acids. Trimming shortened V by 8 bases and J by 0 bases, and 10 bases separated the two germline ends. CDR1 is DFQATT, CDR2 SNEGSKA, per germline (reference sequence). In nucleotides, the CDR3 is TGCAGTCCGGACAGTCTGAACACTGAAGCTTTCTTT. Amino acids: CSPDSLNTEAFF.

This chain joins TRBV18 and TRBJ1-4; no definite D call. Germline CDR1 is KGHSH and CDR2 is LQKENI. Trimming stripped 0 bases from V and 7 bases from J, with 12 bases between. This CDR3 contains 15 residues. The CDR3 nucleotides are TGTGCCAGCTCACCACCGTCGGTGTCGGGTGAAAAACTGTTTTTT. Its translation: CASSPPSVSGEKLFF.

CDR3 nucleotide sequence: TGCAGTGCTAGAGATACGAGGGGTAGTGGGGGGAGCTCCTACAATGAGCAGTTCTTC. Residues: CSARDTRGSGGSSYNEQFF. V is TRBV20-1 and J is TRBJ2-1; D is possibly TRBD2 (6 bases). Between the trimmed V and J ends, which lost 0 bases and 0 bases, there was a span of 21 bases. The CDR3 has 19 amino acids. Germline assignment: CDR1 DFQATT and CDR2 SNEGSKA (reference sequence).

This clonotype was observed a handful of times. The rearrangement joins TRBV20-1 to TRBJ1-2; D uncertain. With 3 bases removed from V and 8 bases from J, the gap between germline ends came to 13 bases. Germline CDR1 is DFQATT and CDR2 is SNEGSKA (reference sequence). CDR3 size: 12 residues. CDR3 sequence: CSASTPYEGYTF. The CDR3, as DNA: TGCAGTGCTAGTACACCTTACGAGGGCTACACCTTC.

The count of this clonotype is one. The rearrangement uses TRBV7-2 and TRBJ1-2; a weak D match, TRBD1 (6 bases). CDR3 length: 18 residues. CDR1 and CDR2 from the germline V gene are SGHTA and FQGNSA. V was shortened by 5 bases and J by 4 bases, with 26 bases between the two germline ends. This chain's CDR3 is CASSQLWGRSGGSYGYTF. The CDR3 DNA is TGTGCCAGCAGCCAGTTATGGGGCCGGTCGGGGGGCTCCTATGGCTACACCTTC.

As regards this clonotype: It may be a read error: a sequence one base away is much more abundant. The rearrangement joins TRBV12-3 or TRBV12-4 to TRBJ2-1, with TRBD2 matching 12 bases. The trim removed 7 bases at V and 9 bases at J, leaving 10 bases unmatched. The CDR3 contains 15 residues. The CDR3 loop is CASIWLAGGLGEQFF. As DNA, the CDR3 is TGTGCCAGCATTTGGCTAGCGGGGGGGCTCGGTGAGCAGTTCTTC.

The V call is TRBV25-1, the J call TRBJ2-3, with D maybe TRBD1 (5 bases). The CDR3 covers 14 residues. CDR1 is MGHDK and CDR2 is SYGVNS in the germline V gene. V lost 3 bases and J 4 bases, leaving 11 bases between the germline ends. The CDR3 is CASSDVGASDTQYF. The CDR3 DNA reads as TGTGCCAGCAGTGATGTAGGGGCCTCAGATACGCAGTATTTT.

This chain uses TRBV5-1 with TRBJ2-4; D may be TRBD2 (6 bases). Per germline, CDR1 SGHRS and CDR2 YFSETQ. V gave up 6 bases and J gave up 3 bases, with 19 bases separating them. The CDR3 has 16 amino acids. CDR3 amino acids: CASTNSLGGVKNIQYF. Written as DNA, the CDR3 is TGCGCCAGCACCAATTCCCTCGGAGGGGTCAAAAACATTCAGTACTTC.

The V call is TRBV9, the J call TRBJ2-2; unclear D gene. The CDR3 has 14 amino acids. V was shortened by 5 bases and J by 4 bases, with 12 bases between the two germline ends. Germline lookup yields CDR1 SGDLS and CDR2 YYNGEE. The CDR3 is CASSLRHLTGELFF. CDR3 nucleotides: TGTGCCAGCAGTTTAAGGCACCTCACCGGGGAGCTGTTTTTT. The full variable domain, completed using reference TRBV9 and TRBJ2-2, is DSGVTQTPKHLITATGQRVTLRCSPRSGDLSVYWYQQSLDQGLQFLIQYYNGEERAKGNILERFSAQQFPDLHSELNLSSLELGDSALYFCASSLRHLTGELFFGEGSRLTVL.

This clonotype showed up just a few times. The gene calls are TRBV5-1 and TRBJ1-2, with a possible D match to TRBD1 (5 bases). The CDR3 extends over 15 amino acids. Germline V gene data show CDR1 as SGHRS and CDR2 as YFSETQ. The V and J ends lost 1 base and 5 bases respectively, with 15 bases between them. The CDR3 protein is CASSLITGGGYGYTF. The CDR3 DNA reads TGCGCCAGCAGCTTGATCACAGGCGGAGGGTATGGCTACACCTTC.

There are a few counts of this clonotype. The rearrangement links TRBV20-1 to TRBJ2-4, with TRBD2 identical over 13 bases. V was pared by 5 bases and J by 3 bases, with 1 base of the junction left unmatched. This CDR3 comprises 14 residues. Per the germline V gene, CDR1 is DFQATT and CDR2 is SNEGSKA (reference sequence). CDR3 DNA: TGCAGTGCTCGACTAGCGGGAGGCAAAAACATTCAGTACTTC. This encodes CSARLAGGKNIQYF.

V gene TRBV7-9 combines with J gene TRBJ1-2; D is unresolved. CDR1 and CDR2 (germline): SEHNR, FQNEAQ (reference sequence). Trimming pared 5 bases from V and 6 bases from J, leaving 10 bases between. This CDR3 is 12 amino acids long. In DNA form, the CDR3 reads TGTGCCAGCAGCCCACCGGGGAATGGCTACACCTTC. Its protein product is CASSPPGNGYTF.

This clonotype turned up a few times. This sequence joins TRBV12-3 or TRBV12-4 and TRBJ1-2; the match to TRBD1 covers 10 bases. J was trimmed by 3 bases and V by 6 bases; bases with no gene match: 7. The length of the CDR3 is 15 residues. The CDR3 spells CASRARQGADYGYTF. The CDR3, as DNA: TGTGCCAGCAGGGCTAGACAGGGGGCGGACTATGGCTACACCTTC.

The V call is TRBV4-1, the J call TRBJ2-7; perhaps TRBD2 as D (6 bases). The V end lost 0 bases, the J end lost 3 bases, and 21 bases lay between the germline ends. CDR1 and CDR2 (germline): MGHRA, YSYEKL. This CDR3 spans 18 amino acids. This chain's CDR3 is CASSQEDVPTAGGYEQYF. The CDR3 bases are TGCGCCAGCAGCCAAGAGGATGTCCCGACAGCGGGCGGCTACGAGCAGTACTTC.